The entry below gives a single T cell receptor (beta chain) sequence along with its context. There are a few counts of this clonotype. Its antigen is still unknown. There are no base qualities to consult, and no much larger clone falls within one base. The data were obtained in a study of T-cell memory formation after mild COVID-19 (dated by TCRdb to about 2021). With respect to the entire study: TCR sequence clusters from the two donors were largely donor specific. In two donors, T-cell clones that expanded and contracted after mild COVID-19 were tracked by sequencing TCRalpha and TCRbeta repertoires over time. The cohort comprised two young, previously healthy adult volunteers, one female and one male. Overall study outcomes, separate from this receptor: SARS-CoV-2 specificity of the second-wave clones peaking on day 37 was not confirmed. Only two mild cases were covered in the study, and larger cohorts including severe cases with pre-infection samples were considered necessary. Clones that contracted from day 15 to 85 showed balanced CD4/CD8 phenotypes, whereas a second wave of clones that expanded from day 15 to 37 leaned towards CD4+. Some responding clones were found in pre-infection memory, which suggests that pre-existing cross-reactive memory T cells took part in the SARS-CoV-2 response. Contracting CD4+ clones appeared mostly in the CM and EM memory subsets, whereas CD8+ clones were enriched in EMRA.

PBMCs were isolated by Ficoll-Paque density gradient centrifugation. The sequencer listed for this sample is Illumina NovaSeq 6000. cDNA libraries for TCRalpha and TCRbeta were prepared by 5'RACE using constant-segment primers, with sample barcodes and unique molecular identifiers added. RNA was extracted from every sample with Trizol reagent. Library amplification was performed in two PCR steps, and a second sample barcode and Illumina TruSeq adapters were introduced in the second step. Sequencing of libraries was performed on an Illumina NovaSeq with 2 x 150 bp paired-end reads. In the source study's methods: With migec v1.2.7, reads were demultiplexed and then collapsed into UMI-guided consensus sequences. Using mixcr v2.1.11, the UMI consensuses were aligned to TRA and TRB V and J templates and assembled into clonotypes. Expanded or contracted clonotypes were those called significant by both edgeR and NoisET, with noise models trained on biological replicates. edgeR calls used a false discovery rate-adjusted p below 0.01 and a log2 fold-change threshold of 1. PCA with hierarchical clustering of max-normalized trajectories of the 1000 most abundant clonotypes was used as exploratory dynamics analysis. Separately sequenced CD4+ and CD8+ repertoires were used to assign a CD4 or CD8 phenotype to each responding clone. The raw public reads went through TCRdb reprocessing: fastp at Q25, MiXCR clone calling, in-frame beta chains kept. Every entry covers one CDR3 protein and lists the most common genes and DNA from its rows. The V and J calls come from TCRdb's annotation, not from the publication. The sample table lists 90,000 to 120,000 distinct CDR3 sequences, under 15% of them with a count of one. The top ten constitute about 39% of the sample.

This receptor was taken from a man aged 18 to 30 who had mild COVID-19 (a few samples of this study predate the infection). The sample titles of this study are shuffled in the database, so cell type and time point are left out; the donor was told from shared clones. The sample comprised PBMCs or a T cell subset sorted from them (not recorded which).

The nucleotide sequence reads as follows: TGTGCCAGCAGTTACGGGGAGGATCAGCCCCAGCATTTT. It encodes CASSYGEDQPQHF. The chain was built from TRBV6-5 and TRBJ1-5; confidence is insufficient to name the D gene. Trimming costs V 2 bases and J 5 bases, and their ends lie 7 bases apart. CDR1 and CDR2 are drawn from the germline V gene: MNHEY, SVGAGI. Measured from the cysteine to the phenylalanine, the CDR3 is 13 residues long. Left in the record is the CDR3 DNA by itself, 39 bases read in frame from the first base.